A single TCR beta chain is shown here with its context. Antigen: not known. At one end, the junction sequence differs from germline, possibly due to a read error. The data were taken from a study of blood T cells in healthy people across ages. Study findings and constraints: Unknown donor CMV status possibly confounded expanded clonotype changes.

CDR3 length: 14 amino acids. Germline V gene data show CDR1 as SGHTA and CDR2 as FQGNSA. A second PCR of 7 to 11 cycles used a sample-barcoded 5' primer and a J-beta primer mix. TCRdb re-called the 5' RACE reads with MiXCR, one entry per CDR3 protein. The data hold some 1,800,000 distinct CDR3 sequences, with about 39% observed a single time. The chain joins TRBV7-2 to TRBJ2-3; 10 bases fit TRBD2. The receptor's source is a human donor in good health. The specimen was blood. This CDR3 reads CASSLEPSGGGQYF. DNA of the CDR3: TGTGCCAGCAGTTTAGAACCTAGCGGGGGAGGGCAGTATTTT.